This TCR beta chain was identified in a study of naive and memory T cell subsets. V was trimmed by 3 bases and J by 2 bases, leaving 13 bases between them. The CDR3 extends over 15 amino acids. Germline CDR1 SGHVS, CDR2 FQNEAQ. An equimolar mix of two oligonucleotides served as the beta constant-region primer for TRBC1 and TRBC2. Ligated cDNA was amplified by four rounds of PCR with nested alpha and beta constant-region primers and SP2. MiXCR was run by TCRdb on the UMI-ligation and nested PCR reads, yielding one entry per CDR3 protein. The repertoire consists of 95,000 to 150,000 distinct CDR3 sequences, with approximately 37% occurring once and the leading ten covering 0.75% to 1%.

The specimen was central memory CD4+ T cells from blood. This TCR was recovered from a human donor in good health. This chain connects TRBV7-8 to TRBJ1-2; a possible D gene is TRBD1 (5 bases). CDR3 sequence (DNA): TGTGCCAGCAGCTTGGGGGATCGTCGAAACTATGGCTACACCTTC. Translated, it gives CASSLGDRRNYGYTF.